This TCR beta chain was documented in a study of blood T cells in healthy people across ages. Through a sample-barcoded 5' primer and a J-beta primer mix, a second PCR was run for about 7 to 12 cycles. A template-switch adaptor with 12 random nucleotides tagged each cDNA molecule. TCRdb passed the 5' RACE reads through MiXCR, listing each CDR3 protein once. The data show 1.5 million to 2 million distinct CDR3 sequences, around half seen once. Trimming cost V 3 bases and J 13 bases, with 21 bases left between them. The CDR3 sequence is 14 residues long. This clonotype was found a few times. The receptor's source is a woman aged 40 to 49 in good health. The sequencing input was blood. This chain uses TRBV12-3 or TRBV12-4 with TRBJ1-2; possibly TRBD1 for D (6 bases). The CDR3 region is CASSFWGPMATPTF. CDR3 coding DNA: TGTGCCAGCAGTTTTTGGGGGCCTATGGCTACCCCCACCTTC.